A selection of T cell receptor beta chains follows, all from one sample in a study of monozygotic twins with inflammatory bowel disease. TCRdb reprocessed the 5' RACE reads; each CDR3 protein has one entry and no DNA is given. The sample data list some 170,000 distinct CDR3 sequences. Sequencing was carried out using blood. The receptors were sampled from a human donor with ulcerative colitis or Crohn's disease, or a healthy co-twin of an affected twin (not recorded which). CDR3s include the opening cysteine and the closing phenylalanine or tryptophan.

TRBV7-2	TRBJ1-1	CASSLSTGNTEAFF
TRBV6-5	TRBJ2-4	CASSYSAEAKNIQYF
TRBV7-9	TRBJ2-3	CASSPSFGTDTQYF
TRBV7-3	TRBJ2-1	CASSLVGEAYNEQFF
TRBV11-2	TRBJ1-6	CASSLRNSPLHF
TRBV18	TRBJ2-3	CASSPGDTQYF
TRBV4-2	TRBJ2-1	CASSQEPSGVYNEQFF
TRBV6-2/TRBV6-3	TRBJ2-2	CASSHPGQGPLPSNTGELFF
TRBV20-1	TRBJ2-7	CSARRGVFYEQYF
TRBV24-1	TRBJ2-7	CATSDSGANYEQYF
TRBV29-1	TRBJ2-7	CSVGGGSYEQYF
TRBV5-5	TRBJ2-7	CASSLGASKIYEQYF
TRBV9	TRBJ2-7	CASSVGKGEQYF
TRBV30	TRBJ1-5	CAWSDRAQPQHF
TRBV6-1	TRBJ1-1	CAIDRGFMNTEAFF
TRBV15	TRBJ1-6	CATSRDPGWTETNSPLHF
TRBV5-1	TRBJ2-5	CASSPRTDTQETQYF
TRBV25-1	TRBJ2-1	CASSDYGPGRLSEQFF
TRBV7-6	TRBJ1-4	CASSLWTGGTNEKLFF
TRBV12-3/TRBV12-4	TRBJ2-2	CASRWSQITGELFF
TRBV11-3	TRBJ2-1	CASSLAGSTYNEQFF
TRBV12-3/TRBV12-4	TRBJ2-1	CASSRGASNEQFF
TRBV6-2/TRBV6-3	TRBJ2-1	CASSYSATSRAYNEQFF
TRBV7-2	TRBJ1-6	CASMARQPSPLHF
TRBV20-1	TRBJ2-3	CSAIDNTDTQYF
TRBV4-2	TRBJ2-5	CASSQGTIRGQETQYF
TRBV6-1	TRBJ2-7	CASRNVGQRSYEQYF
TRBV5-1	TRBJ2-3	CASSLEGWADTQYF
TRBV5-1	TRBJ1-3	CASSLGQGARNTIYF
TRBV20-1	TRBJ1-5	CSARVPGTRENQPQHF
TRBV5-1	TRBJ2-3	CASSLDAGATDTQYF
TRBV20-1	TRBJ2-7	CSALRTSGTGEQYF
TRBV4-1	TRBJ1-1	CASSQDYMNTEAFF
TRBV27	TRBJ1-1	CASSLLGSATEAFF
TRBV28	TRBJ1-5	CASSFSDRPYSNQPQHF
TRBV7-8	TRBJ1-5	CASSFKGGSNQPQHF
TRBV2	TRBJ1-6	CASRGDQHHNSPLHF
TRBV5-4	TRBJ1-2	CASSLDRSGYTF